The present entry profiles one TCR beta chain with its context. Its antigen remains unknown. Here immunoSEQ multiplex PCR was the method, and the copy in TCRdb shows in-frame clones only, minus some. The data show more than 60,000 clones, over 75% seen once. The germline CDR1 and CDR2 sequences are SNHLY and FYNNEI. Trimming took 7 bases from V and 2 from J, leaving 12 bases between them. The CDR3 consists of 13 residues. The sample is drawn from a study of T cell responses to AZD1222 COVID-19 vaccine. Background on the study: Samples with a second dose at about 4 or about 12 weeks were pooled together.

Overall study findings and caveats: Distributed over spike, vaccine-associated CD4 TCRs predominated at 160-218 and 743-854.

This TCR was sampled from an adult in good health. This material consisted of peripheral blood, taken on day 0 of AZD1222 vaccination. The chain is built from TRBV2 and TRBJ2-7; tentatively, D is TRBD1 or TRBD2 (5 bases each). DNA for the CDR3: TGTGCCAGCAATCGGGACCCTGCCTACGAGCAGTACTTC. Amino acid sequence: CASNRDPAYEQYF.